This T cell receptor (beta chain) is from a study of CD8 T cells in Susac syndrome. This clonotype was found once. RNA amounts of about 0.5 to 1 ug underwent reverse transcription with random hexamers. TCRdb re-called the immunoSEQ multiplex PCR reads through MiXCR, storing one row per CDR3 protein. The sample includes over 120,000 distinct CDR3 sequences, approximately 95% of them seen just once. In germline, CDR1 is SEHNR, CDR2 FQNEAQ (reference sequence). V lost 5 bases, J lost 2 bases, and 7 bases lay in between. This CDR3 spans 12 amino acids. The source of this sequence is a human donor with Susac syndrome. V usage is TRBV7-9 and J usage is TRBJ2-7; D uncertain. The sample was CD4+ T cells from PBMCs. The CDR3 DNA follows: TGTGCCAGCAGCCCAGAGGCCTACGAGCAGTACTTC. Its translation is CASSPEAYEQYF.